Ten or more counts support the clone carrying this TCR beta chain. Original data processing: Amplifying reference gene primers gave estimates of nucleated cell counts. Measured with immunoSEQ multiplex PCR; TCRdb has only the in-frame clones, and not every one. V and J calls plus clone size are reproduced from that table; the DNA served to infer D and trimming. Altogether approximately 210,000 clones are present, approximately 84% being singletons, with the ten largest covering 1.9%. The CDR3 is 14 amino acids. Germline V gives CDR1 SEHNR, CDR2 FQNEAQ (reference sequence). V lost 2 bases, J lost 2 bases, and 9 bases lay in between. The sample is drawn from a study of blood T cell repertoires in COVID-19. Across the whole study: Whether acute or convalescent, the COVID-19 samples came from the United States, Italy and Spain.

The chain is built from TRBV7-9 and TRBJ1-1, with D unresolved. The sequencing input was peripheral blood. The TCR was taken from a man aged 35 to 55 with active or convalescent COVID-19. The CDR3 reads CASSLLESNTEAFF. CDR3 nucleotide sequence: TGTGCCAGCAGCTTACTCGAGTCCAACACTGAAGCTTTCTTT.